The clone carrying this TCR beta chain was picked up one time. Its target is unknown. Both 60 Vbeta primers and 13 Jbeta primers went into the PCR. The method was immunoSEQ multiplex PCR; TCRdb's version includes in-frame clones alone and lacks a portion of them. The table has around 150,000 clones, about 80% seen once. After removal of 7 bases from V and 5 bases from J, the junction contained 10 bases not matched to a gene. This CDR3 has 14 residues. Germline V gives CDR1 LGHNT, CDR2 FRNRAP. The data stem from a study of cytomegalovirus exposure and HLA in healthy donors. Overall study findings and caveats: Using the classifier, cytomegalovirus status was reportedly diagnosed with high specificity and sensitivity. Within an earlier analysis, most TCR beta V segments proved productive either about 90% or about 30% of the time. TCR beta chains numbering 164 were designated cytomegalovirus-associated. Several of the most significant clusters appeared, in a later analysis, to be linked to common viral pathogens.

This chain links TRBV12-5 with TRBJ1-1, with 7 positions matching TRBD1. The source material was PBMCs. The source is a man aged 35 to 55 in good health and CMV-seropositive. The chain's CDR3 is CASAGQGVGTEAFF. The CDR3 DNA reads TGTGCTAGTGCAGGGCAGGGGGTAGGGACTGAAGCTTTCTTT.